This TCR beta chain was identified during a study of blood T cells in healthy people across ages. Study findings and constraints: CMV infection status of these donors was not known. Versus aged donors, long-lived donors had higher diversity and more naive CD4+ cells.

Looked up from germline, CDR1 is MNHNS and CDR2 is SASEGT. This CDR3 is 13 amino acids long. J lost 8 bases, V lost 0 bases, and 2 bases had no gene match. Sample-barcoded 5' priming and a J-beta primer mix drove a second PCR of roughly 6 to 12 cycles. TCRdb ran MiXCR on the 5' RACE reads and lists one entry per CDR3 protein. The repertoire includes roughly 1,800,000 distinct CDR3 sequences, about 50% of them detected once, and 2.1% sits in the top ten. As to this clonotype: Antigen unknown.

Source material: blood. This sequence was found in a woman aged 40 to 50 in good health. The chain uses TRBV6-1 and TRBJ1-2, with 8 bases that match TRBD1. The CDR3 protein is CASSEADRAGYTF. The DNA for the CDR3 is TGTGCCAGCAGTGAAGCGGACAGGGCAGGCTACACCTTC.